This T cell receptor (beta chain) was sequenced during a study of shared clonotypes between healthy human individuals. In germline, CDR1 is MNHEY, CDR2 SMNVEV (reference sequence). V shed 10 bases and J shed 8 bases, with 11 bases lying between them. The CDR3 has 10 residues. Measured with immunoSEQ multiplex PCR; TCRdb has only the in-frame clones, and not every one. The sample has under 2.5 million clones, approximately 90% seen once. This clone was seen more than once but under ten times. The V gene is TRBV27, the J gene TRBJ1-2, with D unresolved. The sequenced sample consisted of naive CD4+ T cells from PBMCs. Sample subset: CD45RA+ positively selected. The TCR sequence derives from a man in his late teens or twenties in good health. Some clones in this sample may be carry-over from other donors' samples. The CDR3 region is CATSPGGYTF. The CDR3 region has the DNA TGTGCCACCTCCCCAGGAGGCTACACCTTC.